The sample holds many counts of the clone carrying this T cell receptor (beta chain). The data belong to a study of T-cell memory formation after mild COVID-19. V was shortened by 4 bases and J by 4 bases, with 17 bases between the two germline ends. This CDR3 is built from 15 residues. CDR1 and CDR2 (germline): SGHRS, YFSETQ. TCRdb recomputed calls from the 5' RACE reads with MiXCR, one row per CDR3 protein. The sample shows roughly 350,000 distinct CDR3 sequences, under 25% of them seen only once. Material: PBMCs or a T cell subset sorted from them (not recorded which). The source of this sequence is an adult woman who had mild COVID-19 (a few samples of this study predate the infection). Cell type and time point are not known. The gene calls are TRBV5-1 and TRBJ1-1; tentatively, D is TRBD1 (6 bases). The chain's CDR3 is CASSPGAGGSTEAFF. CDR3 coding DNA: TGCGCCAGCAGCCCAGGGGCGGGGGGGAGCACTGAAGCTTTCTTT. Supplemented by reference TRBV5-1 and TRBJ1-1, the full variable domain reads KAGVTQTPRYLIKTRGQQVTLSCSPISGHRSVSWYQQTPGQGLQFLFEYFSETQRNKGNFPGRFSGRQFSNSRSEMNVSTLELGDSALYLCASSPGAGGSTEAFFGQGTRLTVV.